This record looks at one T cell receptor (beta chain) sequence and its context. V lost 3 bases and J 0 bases, leaving 12 bases between the germline ends. The germline CDR1 and CDR2 sequences are GTSNPN and SVGIG (reference sequence). The CDR3 covers 14 residues. This entry belongs to a study of lymphopenia after photon versus proton radiotherapy. Repertoires were generated with immunoSEQ multiplex PCR, while TCRdb's copy carries only in-frame clones and drops some. The data contain more than 70,000 clones, 80% to 90% of them singletons. Sequences were derived from peripheral blood, sampled from a patient treated with proton-based radiotherapy. The J gene is TRBJ2-7, the V gene TRBV30, with D possibly TRBD2 on 6 matching bases. The clonotype originates from a man aged 55 to 70 with pancreatic cancer. In DNA, the CDR3 is TGTGCCTGGAGGCGGGGATGGAGCTCCTACGAGCAGTACTTC. Translated: CAWRRGWSSYEQYF. Drawing the rest from reference TRBV30 and TRBJ2-7, the complete variable domain is SQTIHQWPATLVQPVGSPLSLECTVEGTSNPNLYWYRQAAGRGLQLLFYSVGIGQISSEVPQNLSASRPQDRQFILSSKKLLLSDSGFYLCAWRRGWSSYEQYFGPGTRLTVT.